This entry lists 18 T cell receptor beta chains sequenced from one sample in a study of graft-versus-host responses after intestinal transplantation. Here immunoSEQ multiplex PCR was the method, and the copy in TCRdb shows in-frame clones only, minus some. This sample carries around 110,000 clones, roughly 92% of them seen once, and the ten largest clones take roughly 0.23%. No antigens are known for them. Sequenced material: unstimulated CD4+ T cells sorted from spleen or lymph node cells, taken before transplant. Every receptor here comes from a human donor who was the organ donor for an intestinal transplant.

This chain joins TRBV5-7 and TRBJ1-2; no reliable D call. TRBV5-7 has ORF status, its function being uncertain. The length of the CDR3 is 12 residues. Trimming shortened V by 4 bases and J by 2 bases, and 6 bases separated the two germline ends. The CDR3 bases are TGTGCCAGCAGCGACAAAAACTATGGCTACACCTTC. This gives the protein CASSDKNYGYTF.

This chain links TRBV10-2 with TRBJ1-2; no clear D. The V gene lost 3 bases and the J gene lost 1 base, with 3 bases spanning the gap. Germline V lookup: CDR1 WSHSY, CDR2 SAAADI. CDR3 size: 12 residues. CDR3 residues: CASSDNNYGYTF. The CDR3 bases are TGCGCCAGCAGTGACAATAACTATGGCTACACCTTC.

This sequence joins TRBV7-4 and TRBJ2-5, with a weak D call TRBD1 (6 bases). Trimming stripped 3 bases from V and 2 bases from J, with 13 bases between. The CDR3 totals 15 residues. Germline CDR1 SGHVT, CDR2 SQSDAQ. Here the CDR3 DNA reads TGTGCCAGCAGCTTTTACAGGGTATGGCAAGAGACCCAGTACTTC. Protein product: CASSFYRVWQETQYF.

The chain recombines TRBV7-2 with TRBJ2-2; 8 bases are a match to TRBD1. CDR1 is SGHTA, CDR2 FQGNSA, per germline. Trimming took 6 bases from V and 6 from J; bases not matched to a gene: 3. The CDR3 extends over 13 amino acids. This CDR3 reads CASSYRGAGELFF. As DNA, the CDR3 is TGTGCCAGCAGTTACAGGGGGGCCGGGGAGCTGTTTTTT.

The J gene is TRBJ2-5, the V gene TRBV4-1; TRBD1 agrees at 7 bases. The ends lost 6 bases at V and 5 bases at J; junction bases unmatched: 9. The CDR3 extends over 14 amino acids. Germline V lookup: CDR1 MGHRA, CDR2 YSYEKL. This CDR3 is CASRSIDRVETQYF. In DNA, the CDR3 is TGCGCCAGCAGATCCATCGACAGGGTTGAGACCCAGTACTTC.

This clone was counted once. V and J are TRBV6-4 and TRBJ2-3, with a weak D call TRBD2 (6 bases). This CDR3 is 14 amino acids long. Germline V gives CDR1 MRHNA, CDR2 SNTAGT. Trimming removed 4 bases at V and 4 bases at J, with 12 bases between. The CDR3 DNA sequence: TGTGCCAGCAGTGCGGAACTAGCCGCAGATACGCAGTATTTT. The encoded protein is CASSAELAADTQYF.

The chain combines TRBV30 with TRBJ1-1; possibly TRBD1 for D (5 bases). Germline loops: CDR1 GTSNPN, CDR2 SVGIG (reference sequence). Trimming pared 5 bases from V and 4 bases from J, leaving 17 bases between. There are 14 residues in the CDR3. CDR3 residues: CAWDRVYGGTEAFF. CDR3 coding DNA: TGTGCCTGGGATAGAGTATATGGGGGCACTGAAGCTTTCTTT.

This chain uses TRBV6-5 with TRBJ2-7, with D unclear. Per the germline V gene, CDR1 is MNHEY and CDR2 is SVGAGI. Trimming cost V 5 bases and J 5 bases, with 7 bases left between them. The CDR3 consists of 11 residues. The CDR3 here is CASSQLDEQYF. Here the CDR3 DNA reads TGTGCCAGCAGTCAGTTGGACGAGCAGTACTTC.

The rearrangement joins TRBV6-6 to TRBJ1-5; D remains ambiguous. The CDR3 is 13 amino acids. CDR1 MNHNY and CDR2 SVGAGI come from the germline V gene (reference sequence). Trimming stripped 2 bases from V and 8 bases from J, with 10 bases between. The CDR3 region is CASSYEISEPQHF. The CDR3 bases are TGTGCCAGCAGTTACGAGATAAGTGAGCCCCAGCATTTT.

This chain joins TRBV6-5 and TRBJ2-1; 13 positions match TRBD2. CDR1 and CDR2 from the germline V gene are MNHEY and SVGAGI. V trimming: 7 bases; J trimming: 7 bases; junction bases outside the gene matches: 7. The CDR3 has 15 residues. The CDR3 reads CASTRQLAGGNEQFF. The CDR3 DNA reads as TGTGCCAGCACCCGGCAACTAGCGGGAGGGAATGAGCAGTTCTTC.

The rearrangement links TRBV29-1 to TRBJ2-2; 9 nucleotides align to TRBD2. The CDR3 is 15 residues long. The V gene end was trimmed by 3 bases and the J gene end by 0 bases; junction bases not matched to a gene: 2. Germline-derived CDR1 and CDR2 are SQVTM and ANQGSEA. CDR3 DNA sequence: TGCAGCGTTGATTTAGCGGGGGCGAACACCGGGGAGCTGTTTTTT. It is translated as CSVDLAGANTGELFF.

The gene calls are TRBV30 and TRBJ2-7; 9 bases are a match to TRBD2. Germline V gives CDR1 GTSNPN, CDR2 SVGIG (reference sequence). The CDR3 is made up of 16 amino acids. V was pared by 0 bases and J by 5 bases, with 11 bases of the junction left unmatched. This chain's CDR3 is CAWSVRLSGRWDEQYF. For the CDR3, the DNA is TGTGCCTGGAGTGTACGCCTTAGCGGGAGATGGGACGAGCAGTACTTC.

This clone was picked up one time. The CDR3 DNA follows: TGTGCCAGTAGTTTCCTAGCGGGAGGGTCATACGAGCAGTACTTC. The encoded protein is CASSFLAGGSYEQYF. The chain is built from TRBV19 and TRBJ2-7; 12 bases line up with TRBD2. With 5 bases clipped from V and 4 bases from J, the junction kept 6 bases outside the gene matches. From germline, CDR1 is LNHDA and CDR2 SQIVND (reference sequence). CDR3 length equals 15 residues.

V gene TRBV28 combines with J gene TRBJ1-5, with TRBD1 matching over 9 bases. CDR1 is MDHEN and CDR2 is SYDVKM in the germline V gene. The CDR3 has 14 residues. The junction had 6 bases not matched to a gene; V was cut back by 6 bases and J by 6 bases. The CDR3 sequence is CASSPGQGSQPQHF. The CDR3 DNA is TGTGCCAGCAGCCCGGGACAGGGATCTCAGCCCCAGCATTTT. The whole variable domain, filled in from reference TRBV28 and TRBJ1-5, reads DVKVTQSSRYLVKRTGEKVFLECVQDMDHENMFWYRQDPGLGLRLIYFSYDVKMKEKGDIPEGYSVSREKKERFSLILESASTNQTSMYLCASSPGQGSQPQHFGDGTRLSIL.

The V gene is TRBV11-3, the J gene TRBJ1-2; 8 bases are a match to TRBD1. CDR3 length equals 14 residues. The germline gives CDR1 SGHNT, CDR2 YENEEA. V shed 5 bases, J shed 6 bases, and the junction held 8 bases outside the gene matches. CDR3 bases: TGTGCCAGCAGCCCGGACAGGGACTCAAATGGCTACACCTTC. Translation gives CASSPDRDSNGYTF.

The chain employs TRBV5-4 and TRBJ1-3, with TRBD1 matching over 7 bases. CDR3 length equals 15 residues. Germline-derived CDR1 and CDR2 are SGHNT and YYREEE (reference sequence). V dropped 4 bases and J dropped 0; count of bases not matched to a gene: 4. CDR3 protein: CASSGTDPSGNTIYF. CDR3 in DNA: TGTGCCAGCAGCGGGACAGACCCCTCTGGAAACACCATATATTTT. Combining the CDR3 with reference TRBV5-4 and TRBJ1-3 gives the whole variable domain ETGVTQSPTHLIKTRGQQVTLRCSSQSGHNTVSWYQQALGQGPQFIFQYYREEENGRGNFPPRFSGLQFPNYSSELNVNALELDDSALYLCASSGTDPSGNTIYFGEGSWLTVV.

The CDR3 DNA is TGTGCCAGTAGTATGGGGGGCGGGGAGCTGTTTTTT. The encoded protein is CASSMGGGELFF. The chain has TRBV19 and TRBJ2-2; D is perhaps TRBD2 (6 bases). The CDR3 runs to 12 residues. Looked up from germline, CDR1 is LNHDA and CDR2 is SQIVND (reference sequence). V dropped 3 bases and J dropped 7 bases, with 6 bases sitting between them.

This rearrangement joins TRBV15 to TRBJ1-4; no clear D gene. The germline CDR1 and CDR2 sequences are LNHNV and YYDKDF (reference sequence). The CDR3 loop spans 15 amino acids. The V end was cut by 0 bases, the J end by 8 bases, with 13 bases between. CDR3 region: CATSRDRAGREKLFF. The CDR3 nucleotides are TGTGCCACCAGCAGAGATCGGGCAGGCAGGGAAAAACTGTTTTTT.